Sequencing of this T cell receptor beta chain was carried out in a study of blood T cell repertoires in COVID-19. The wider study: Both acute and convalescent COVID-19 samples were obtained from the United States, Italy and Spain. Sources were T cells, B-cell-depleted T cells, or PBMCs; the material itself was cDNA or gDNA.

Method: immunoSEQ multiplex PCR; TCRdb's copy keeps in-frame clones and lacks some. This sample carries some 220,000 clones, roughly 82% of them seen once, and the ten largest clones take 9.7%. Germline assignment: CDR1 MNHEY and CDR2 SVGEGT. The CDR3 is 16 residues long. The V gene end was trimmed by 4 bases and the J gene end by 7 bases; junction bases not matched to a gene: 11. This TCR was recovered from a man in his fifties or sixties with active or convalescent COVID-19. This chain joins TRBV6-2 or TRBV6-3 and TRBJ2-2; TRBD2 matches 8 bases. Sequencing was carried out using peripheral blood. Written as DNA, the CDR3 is TGTGCCAGCAGTTCCGGGAGGGGGGGATTCGTCGGGGAGCTGTTTTTT. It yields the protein CASSSGRGGFVGELFF.